These 11 T cell receptor beta chains were sequenced from one sample in a study of cytomegalovirus exposure and HLA in healthy donors. Only in-frame clones appear in the TCRdb table, and some are missing; sequencing was by immunoSEQ multiplex PCR. Here the sample spans around 150,000 clones, around four fifths being singletons. Sequences were obtained from PBMCs. All receptors derive from a young man in good health and CMV-seropositive.

The rearrangement links TRBV18 to TRBJ2-6; the D gene is possibly TRBD1 (6 bases). Trimming took off 0 bases at V and 3 bases at J, with 9 bases between the two ends. The CDR3 sequence is 16 residues long. The germline gives CDR1 KGHSH, CDR2 LQKENI. DNA of the CDR3: TGTGCCAGCTCACCACCGGGGGCAGTTGGGGCCAACGTCCTGACTTTC. It specifies CASSPPGAVGANVLTF.

Only one count was recorded for this clone. The chain couples TRBV5-1 to TRBJ2-7; TRBD2 matches 10 bases. In germline, CDR1 is SGHRS, CDR2 YFSETQ. Trimming removed 4 bases from V and 7 bases from J; junction bases left unmatched: 5. The length of the CDR3 is 13 residues. As DNA, the CDR3 is TGCGCCAGCAGCCCCGGACTAGCGGTTGAGCAGTACTTC. It encodes CASSPGLAVEQYF.

For this clone: The sample carries other DNA sequences with the same CDR3. The V and J genes are TRBV30 and TRBJ1-5, with TRBD1 as a possible D gene (6 bases). V was pared by 5 bases and J by 5 bases, with 13 bases between. The CDR3 sequence is 13 residues long. Germline-derived CDR1 and CDR2 are GTSNPN and SVGIG (reference sequence). The CDR3 loop is CAWADRLDQPQHF. CDR3 coding DNA: TGTGCCTGGGCTGACAGGTTAGATCAGCCCCAGCATTTT.

The chain uses TRBV5-4 and TRBJ2-2; TRBD2 matches 15 bases. V was clipped by 2 bases and J by 6 bases; unmatched bases: 14. CDR3 size: 20 residues. Per the germline V gene, CDR1 is SGHNT and CDR2 is YYREEE (reference sequence). The DNA for the CDR3 is TGTGCCAGCAGCTTAATGGGACTAGCGGGGGGCTGGAGGTACCCCGGGGAGCTGTTTTTT. Encoded protein: CASSLMGLAGGWRYPGELFF.

This clone was seen more than once but under ten times. The chain couples TRBV19 to TRBJ1-1, with 7 bases lining up with TRBD1. The J segment lost 1 base and the V segment lost 7 bases, leaving 3 bases of the junction unmatched. The CDR3 is 13 amino acids. Germline lookup yields CDR1 LNHDA and CDR2 SQIVND (reference sequence). The CDR3 nucleotides are TGTGCCAGTACCCACAGGGGGAACACTGAAGCTTTCTTT. Translating gives CASTHRGNTEAFF.

The V gene is TRBV4-3, the J gene TRBJ2-7; D may be TRBD1 (5 bases). Trimming stripped 0 bases from V and 5 bases from J, with 20 bases between. CDR1 is LGHNA and CDR2 is YSLEER in the germline V gene. The CDR3 runs to 17 residues. The DNA for the CDR3 is TGCGCCAGCAGCCAAGAGGCCCCAGGGCTCCTAGGGGACGAGCAGTACTTC. It yields the protein CASSQEAPGLLGDEQYF.

This clone was found once. The chain links TRBV7-2 to TRBJ2-2, with 8 positions matching TRBD2. The CDR3 consists of 14 residues. The ends lost 7 bases at V and 5 bases at J; junction bases unmatched: 6. Germline CDR1 SGHTA, CDR2 FQGNSA. CDR3: CASKVAGLTGELFF. The CDR3, as DNA: TGTGCCAGCAAAGTAGCGGGATTAACCGGGGAGCTGTTTTTT.

This clone was counted between two and nine times. The chain employs TRBV2 and TRBJ1-1; D unclear. Trimming cost V 8 bases and J 8 bases, with 12 bases left between them. Germline CDR1 is SNHLY and CDR2 is FYNNEI. CDR3 size: 11 residues. CDR3 in DNA: TGTGCCAGCCAGAGGGATAGGGAAGCTTTCTTT. Amino acids: CASQRDREAFF.

In DNA, the CDR3 is TGTGCCAGCAGCGTTTCAGGAAACAATGAGCAGTTCTTC. It yields the protein CASSVSGNNEQFF. The chain recombines TRBV9 with TRBJ2-1; D remains unclear. The CDR3 has 13 residues. Germline values: CDR1 SGDLS, CDR2 YYNGEE. The ends were cut back, 2 bases at V and 5 bases at J, with 8 bases in the middle.

The chain joins TRBV7-9 to TRBJ1-1, with D tentatively TRBD1 (6 bases). The CDR3 is 13 amino acids. The V gene's germline CDR1 is SEHNR and CDR2 FQNEAQ (reference sequence). Trimming pared 0 bases from V and 7 bases from J, leaving 9 bases between. CDR3 nucleotides: TGTGCCAGCAGCTTAGCCAGGGGAATTGAAGCTTTCTTT. Translating gives CASSLARGIEAFF.

The J gene is TRBJ1-2, the V gene TRBV21-1; the tabulated D call, TRBD1, remains unverified against the DNA. TRBV21-1 is listed as a pseudogene. The CDR3 contains 14 residues. The CDR3 nucleotides are TGTGCCAGCAGCAAAGTCGACACTAACTATGGCTACACCTTC. This sequence encodes CASSKVDTNYGYTF.